The 24 T cell receptor beta chains reported below all come from one sample, sequenced in a study of molecular identifiers for immune sequencing clone quantification. MiXCR, applied by TCRdb to the PCR reads, yields one record per CDR3 protein. The data contain under 800,000 distinct CDR3 sequences, about 25% of them singletons. Sequenced: naive CD8+ T cells from blood, with Jurkat cell RNA spiked in. Subset here: FACS-sorted CD8+CD4-CCR7+CD45RA+ naive T cells. Receptor source: a human donor in good health. Some libraries in this study had Jurkat cell RNA spiked in.

The chain recombines TRBV27 with TRBJ1-3; D not certain. Germline V gene lookup returns CDR1 MNHEY and CDR2 SMNVEV (reference sequence). V was clipped by 8 bases and J by 0 bases, with 8 bases between them. This CDR3 region has 13 residues. CDR3 sequence (DNA): TGTGCCAGCGGGTCGAGCTCTGGAAACACCATATATTTT. It encodes CASGSSSGNTIYF.

This clonotype was seen a handful of times. The chain couples TRBV5-5 to TRBJ2-1, with D possibly matching TRBD2 (5 bases). The CDR3 has 15 residues. Germline V gene data show CDR1 as SGHKS and CDR2 as YYEKEE (reference sequence). The V end lost 1 base, the J end lost 8 bases, and 16 bases lay between the germline ends. The CDR3 DNA sequence: TGTGCCAGCAGCTTGACTGAACTAGACGGGGATGAGCAGTTCTTC. Its protein product is CASSLTELDGDEQFF.

At least ten counts were recorded for this clonotype. This chain uses TRBV6-5 with TRBJ2-7; 7 nucleotides match TRBD2. The CDR3 totals 15 residues. From germline, CDR1 is MNHEY and CDR2 SVGAGI. The ends lost 0 bases at V and 3 bases at J; junction bases unmatched: 5. This chain's CDR3 is CASSYSTRGNYEQYF. In nucleotides, the CDR3 is TGTGCCAGCAGTTACTCGACGCGGGGGAACTACGAGCAGTACTTC.

V gene TRBV5-8 combines with J gene TRBJ1-2; tentatively, D is TRBD1 (6 bases). The CDR3 length is 12 residues. Germline-derived CDR1 and CDR2 are SGHTS and YDEGEE. The V end lost 5 bases, the J end lost 4 bases, and 9 bases lay between the germline ends. The DNA for the CDR3 is TGTGCCAGCAGTGGACAGCCCTATGGCTACACCTTC. Amino acid sequence: CASSGQPYGYTF.

This clonotype was recorded at least ten times. The V call is TRBV6-2 or TRBV6-3, the J call TRBJ1-1; tentative D call: TRBD1 (5 bases). V lost 4 bases to trimming and J lost 4 bases, with 13 bases between them. The germline V gene has CDR1 MNHEY and CDR2 SVGEGT. This CDR3 is built from 14 residues. CDR3 amino acids: CASSSAGRSTEAFF. Here the CDR3 DNA reads TGTGCCAGCAGTTCGGCAGGGAGGTCCACTGAAGCTTTCTTT.

On this clonotype: Since the CDR3 does not end with the conserved phenylalanine or tryptophan, this likely comes from a read error. The chain combines TRBV19 with TRBJ1-1; unclear D gene. Germline CDR1 reads LNHDA; CDR2 reads SQIVND (reference sequence). The CDR3 runs 13 residues. The V gene lost 5 bases and the J gene lost 0 bases, with 7 bases spanning the gap. The CDR3 DNA sequence: TGTGCCAGTAGTTATAGCCTGAACACTGAAGCTTTCCTT. Translation gives CASSYSLNTEAFL.

This chain links TRBV2 with TRBJ1-1, with D hard to call. V was pared by 2 bases and J by 4 bases, with 14 bases between. There are 15 residues in the CDR3. Germline loops: CDR1 SNHLY, CDR2 FYNNEI. The CDR3 coding sequence is TGTGCCAGCAGTGAATCATACGACTTACGCACTGAAGCTTTCTTT. Translation gives CASSESYDLRTEAFF. Full variable domain (rest looked up from reference TRBV2 and TRBJ1-1): EPEVTQTPSHQVTQMGQEVILRCVPISNHLYFYWYRQILGQKVEFLVSFYNNEISEKSEIFDDQFSVERPDGSNFTLKIRSTKLEDSAMYFCASSESYDLRTEAFFGQGTRLTVV.

A remark on this clonotype: The CDR3 does not end in the conserved phenylalanine or tryptophan, so this is likely a read error. The chain links TRBV6-1 to TRBJ1-5; tentative D call: TRBD1 (5 bases). V dropped 6 bases and J dropped 0 bases, with 24 bases sitting between them. Germline V lookup: CDR1 MNHNS, CDR2 SASEGT. The CDR3 loop spans 19 amino acids. This CDR3 reads CASSPDRQNYKYSNQPQHL. DNA of the CDR3: TGTGCCAGCAGCCCAGACAGACAGAATTATAAATATAGCAATCAGCCCCAGCATCTT.

This clonotype appeared many times. The chain couples TRBV20-1 to TRBJ2-1; TRBD1 aligns across 9 bases. Germline V gives CDR1 DFQATT, CDR2 SNEGSKA (reference sequence). With 6 bases clipped from V and 6 bases from J, the junction kept 6 bases outside the gene matches. The CDR3 is 13 amino acids. Written as DNA, the CDR3 is TGCAGTGCCCTGGGGACAGGGCGCAATGAGCAGTTCTTC. Protein: CSALGTGRNEQFF.

This clonotype was counted between two and nine times. The chain combines TRBV27 with TRBJ2-7; D is perhaps TRBD2 (5 bases). Germline V gene lookup returns CDR1 MNHEY and CDR2 SMNVEV (reference sequence). The CDR3 is 14 amino acids. Trimming took 4 bases from V and 2 from J, leaving 12 bases between them. CDR3 sequence reads: CASSSGYGTYEQYF. CDR3 DNA sequence: TGTGCCAGCAGTTCGGGCTACGGGACCTACGAGCAGTACTTC.

As DNA, the CDR3 is TGTGCCAGCAGTTGGGGACGGGGGGCGAGTGAGCAGTTCTTC. It codes for CASSWGRGASEQFF. The chain couples TRBV27 to TRBJ2-1; possible D gene TRBD2, 7 bases. Germline-derived CDR1 and CDR2 are MNHEY and SMNVEV (reference sequence). V shed 4 bases and J shed 9 bases, with 16 bases lying between them. The CDR3 sequence is 14 residues long.

The table lists this clonotype with a few counts. This chain connects TRBV29-1 to TRBJ2-7, with a tentative D call TRBD2 (6 bases). Germline V gene lookup returns CDR1 SQVTM and CDR2 ANQGSEA. The germline V and J ends were trimmed by 4 bases and 5 bases, with 12 bases remaining between them. CDR3 size: 12 residues. This CDR3 reads CSVGDWGDEQYF. For the CDR3, the DNA is TGCAGCGTTGGGGACTGGGGGGACGAGCAGTACTTC.

This chain uses TRBV20-1 with TRBJ2-7; 16 bases agree with TRBD2. The V and J ends lost 3 bases and 6 bases, in that order; junction bases with no gene match: 14. The CDR3 sequence is 18 residues long. CDR1 and CDR2 (germline): DFQATT, SNEGSKA (reference sequence). This CDR3 is CSASGEGGTSGRAAEQYF. CDR3 DNA: TGCAGTGCTAGTGGCGAAGGCGGGACTAGCGGGAGGGCCGCCGAGCAGTACTTC.

The J gene is TRBJ2-1, the V gene TRBV5-8; D is possibly TRBD2 (6 bases). The V gene lost 4 bases and the J gene lost 4 bases, with 15 bases spanning the gap. CDR3 length: 15 amino acids. The V gene's germline CDR1 is SGHTS and CDR2 YDEGEE. For the CDR3, the DNA is TGTGCCAGCAGCCTTGGGTCTAGCGAATACAATGAGCAGTTCTTC. Encoded protein: CASSLGSSEYNEQFF.

The chain carries TRBV5-1 and TRBJ2-7; TRBD2 matches 8 bases. V shed 3 bases, J shed 2 bases, and the junction held 7 bases outside the gene matches. The CDR3 has 15 residues. Germline loops: CDR1 SGHRS, CDR2 YFSETQ. CDR3 nucleotide sequence: TGCGCCAGCAGCTCTAGCGGGCGGGAGACCTACGAGCAGTACTTC. Amino acid sequence: CASSSSGRETYEQYF.

The sample holds many counts of this clonotype. The gene calls are TRBV27 and TRBJ2-3; D is undetermined. Between the trimmed V and J ends, which lost 1 base and 6 bases, there was a span of 2 bases. The CDR3 runs to 11 residues. Germline loops: CDR1 MNHEY, CDR2 SMNVEV (reference sequence). This CDR3 reads CASSLFDTQYF. The DNA of the CDR3 is TGTGCCAGCAGTTTATTTGATACGCAGTATTTT.

This clonotype was counted a few times. CDR3 in DNA: TGTGCCAGCAGCACCTCGGTAGCGTACGAGCAGTACTTC. It yields the protein CASSTSVAYEQYF. The chain carries TRBV7-8 and TRBJ2-7, with D possibly being TRBD2 (5 bases). V lost 5 bases and J 4 bases, leaving 12 bases between the germline ends. CDR1 SGHVS and CDR2 FQNEAQ come from the germline V gene. The CDR3 is 13 amino acids.

The table lists this clonotype with a few counts. V gene TRBV28 combines with J gene TRBJ2-5, with 8 bases that match TRBD1. CDR1 MDHEN and CDR2 SYDVKM come from the germline V gene. Losses at the gene ends were 2 bases for V and 2 bases for J; bases not matched to a gene: 7. The CDR3 covers 16 residues. CDR3 in DNA: TGTGCCAGCAGTTTAATGGACAGGGCGTCGCAAGAGACCCAGTACTTC. It yields the protein CASSLMDRASQETQYF.

In this sample, this clonotype turned up many times. The chain carries TRBV7-2 and TRBJ1-1; tentatively, D is TRBD1 (6 bases). With 0 bases removed from V and 3 bases from J, the gap between germline ends came to 11 bases. Germline values: CDR1 SGHTA, CDR2 FQGNSA. The CDR3 runs to 15 residues. Here the CDR3 reads CASSLADRFYTEAFF. The CDR3 DNA is TGTGCCAGCAGCTTAGCGGACAGATTTTACACTGAAGCTTTCTTT.

Points on this clonotype: A read error is possible here, since a much larger clone lies one base away. The chain has TRBV7-9 and TRBJ2-7; D perhaps matches TRBD2 (6 bases). The CDR3 contains 10 residues. Trimming took 8 bases from V and 6 from J, leaving 8 bases between them. The germline CDR1 and CDR2 sequences are SEHNR and FQNEAQ (reference sequence). Here the CDR3 DNA reads TGTGCCAGCGAGCGGGCCGAGCAGTACTTC. Translating gives CASERAEQYF.

This clonotype turned up a few times. The J gene is TRBJ2-7, the V gene TRBV7-3; D remains unclear. V lost 6 bases and J lost 6, with 6 bases in between. Germline V gives CDR1 SGHTA, CDR2 FQGTGA. The CDR3 has 10 residues. CDR3: CASRPGEQYF. CDR3 coding DNA: TGTGCCAGCAGGCCGGGCGAGCAGTACTTC.

This clonotype was seen at least ten times. The chain joins TRBV12-3 or TRBV12-4 to TRBJ2-3, with D perhaps TRBD2 (6 bases). V dropped 4 bases and J dropped 1 base, with 12 bases sitting between them. This CDR3 contains 15 residues. Here the CDR3 reads CASSSSRGGTDTQYF. The CDR3 region has the DNA TGTGCCAGCAGTTCGTCGCGGGGAGGCACAGATACGCAGTATTTT.

This clonotype has only one observation. A read error may explain this, as a much larger clone is one base away. The genes are TRBV5-1 and TRBJ1-1; D is perhaps TRBD1 (6 bases). The germline V gene has CDR1 SGHRS and CDR2 YFSETQ. The CDR3 consists of 16 residues. The CDR3 region has the DNA TGCGCCAGCTGCTTGGGACAAAGCATGATGAACACTGAAGCTTTCTTT. Its translation is CASCLGQSMMNTEAFF. The complete variable domain, with remaining parts taken from reference TRBV5-1 and TRBJ1-1, reads KAGVTQTPRYLIKTRGQQVTLSCSPISGHRSVSWYQQTPGQGLQFLFEYFSETQRNKGNFPGRFSGRQFSNSRSEMNVSTLELGDSALYLCASCLGQSMMNTEAFFGQGTRLTVV.

V gene TRBV24-1 combines with J gene TRBJ2-3; D remains unclear. V was trimmed by 9 bases and J by 1 base, leaving 19 bases between them. This CDR3 contains 16 residues. Germline V lookup: CDR1 KGHDR, CDR2 SFDVKD. The CDR3 loop reads CATSPGPRLGTDTQYF. CDR3 DNA: TGTGCCACCTCCCCAGGCCCGAGACTCGGCACAGATACGCAGTATTTT.